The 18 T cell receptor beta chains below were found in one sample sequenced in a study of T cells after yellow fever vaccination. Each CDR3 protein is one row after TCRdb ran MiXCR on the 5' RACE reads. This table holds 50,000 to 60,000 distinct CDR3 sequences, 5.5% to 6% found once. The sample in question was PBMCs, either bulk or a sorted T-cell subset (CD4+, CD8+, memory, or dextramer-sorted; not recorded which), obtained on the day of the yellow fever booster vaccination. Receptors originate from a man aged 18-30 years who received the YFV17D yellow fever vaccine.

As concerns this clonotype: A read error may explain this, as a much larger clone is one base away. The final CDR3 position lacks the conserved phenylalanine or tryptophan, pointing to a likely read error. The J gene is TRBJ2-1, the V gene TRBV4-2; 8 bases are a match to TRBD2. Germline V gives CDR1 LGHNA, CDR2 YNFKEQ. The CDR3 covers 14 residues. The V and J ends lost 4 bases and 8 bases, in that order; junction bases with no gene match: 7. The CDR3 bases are TGTGCCAGCAGCCTCGAGCGGGGGTGGGATGAGCAGTTCTCC. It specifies CASSLERGWDEQFS.

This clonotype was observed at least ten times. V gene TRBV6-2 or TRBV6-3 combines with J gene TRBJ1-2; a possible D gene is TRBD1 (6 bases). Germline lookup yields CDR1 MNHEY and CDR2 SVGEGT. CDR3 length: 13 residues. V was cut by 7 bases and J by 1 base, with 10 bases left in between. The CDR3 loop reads CASTKGDNYGYTF. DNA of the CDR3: TGTGCCAGCACGAAGGGGGATAACTATGGCTACACCTTC.

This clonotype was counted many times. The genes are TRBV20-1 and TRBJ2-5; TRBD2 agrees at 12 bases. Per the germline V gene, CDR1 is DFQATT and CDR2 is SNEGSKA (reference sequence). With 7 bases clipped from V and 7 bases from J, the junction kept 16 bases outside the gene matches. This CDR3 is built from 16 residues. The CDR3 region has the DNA TGCAGTGTTCGGACTAGCGGGACCAGCCTCAGACGGACCCAGTACTTC. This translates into CSVRTSGTSLRRTQYF.

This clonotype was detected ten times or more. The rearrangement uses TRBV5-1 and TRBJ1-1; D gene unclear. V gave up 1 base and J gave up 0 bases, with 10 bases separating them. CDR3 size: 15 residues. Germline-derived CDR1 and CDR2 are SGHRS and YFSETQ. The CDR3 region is CASSLSLGMNTEAFF. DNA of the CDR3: TGCGCCAGCAGCTTGTCTCTGGGGATGAACACTGAAGCTTTCTTT.

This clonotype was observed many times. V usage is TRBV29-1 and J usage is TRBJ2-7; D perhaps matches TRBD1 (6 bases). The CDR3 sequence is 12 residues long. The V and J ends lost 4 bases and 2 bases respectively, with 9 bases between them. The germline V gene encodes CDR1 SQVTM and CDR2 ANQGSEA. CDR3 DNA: TGCAGCGTTGGTCGGACAGCCTACGAGCAGTACTTC. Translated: CSVGRTAYEQYF.

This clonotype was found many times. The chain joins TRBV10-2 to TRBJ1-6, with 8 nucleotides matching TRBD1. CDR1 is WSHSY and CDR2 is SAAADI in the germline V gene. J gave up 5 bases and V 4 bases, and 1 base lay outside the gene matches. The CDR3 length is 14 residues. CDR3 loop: CASSVTGDNSPLHF. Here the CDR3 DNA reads TGCGCCAGCAGTGTGACAGGGGATAATTCACCCCTCCACTTT.

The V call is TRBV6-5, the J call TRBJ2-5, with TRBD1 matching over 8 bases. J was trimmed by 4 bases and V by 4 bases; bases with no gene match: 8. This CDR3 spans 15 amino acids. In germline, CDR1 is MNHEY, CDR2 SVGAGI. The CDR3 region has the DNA TGTGCCAGCAGTTCCCAGGGGGCCGGGGGAGAGACCCAGTACTTC. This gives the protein CASSSQGAGGETQYF.

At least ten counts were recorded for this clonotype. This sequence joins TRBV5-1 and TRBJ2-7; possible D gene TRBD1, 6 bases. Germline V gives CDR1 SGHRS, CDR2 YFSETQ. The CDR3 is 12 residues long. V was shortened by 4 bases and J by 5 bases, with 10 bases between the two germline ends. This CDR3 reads CASSQQGHEQYV. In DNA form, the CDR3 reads TGCGCCAGCAGCCAACAGGGACACGAGCAGTACGTC.

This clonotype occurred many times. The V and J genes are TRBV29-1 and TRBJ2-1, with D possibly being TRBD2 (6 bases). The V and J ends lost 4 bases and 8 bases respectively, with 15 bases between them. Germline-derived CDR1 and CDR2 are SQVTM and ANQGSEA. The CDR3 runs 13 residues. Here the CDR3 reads CSVGGLEWYEQFF. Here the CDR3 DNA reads TGCAGCGTTGGGGGACTCGAGTGGTATGAGCAGTTCTTC.

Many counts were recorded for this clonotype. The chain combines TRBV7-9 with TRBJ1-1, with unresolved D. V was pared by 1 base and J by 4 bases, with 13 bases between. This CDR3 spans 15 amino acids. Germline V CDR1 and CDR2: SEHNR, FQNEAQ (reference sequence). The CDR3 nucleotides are TGTGCCAGCAGCTTAGGTTTCGACAAGCGCACTGAAGCTTTCTTT. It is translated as CASSLGFDKRTEAFF.

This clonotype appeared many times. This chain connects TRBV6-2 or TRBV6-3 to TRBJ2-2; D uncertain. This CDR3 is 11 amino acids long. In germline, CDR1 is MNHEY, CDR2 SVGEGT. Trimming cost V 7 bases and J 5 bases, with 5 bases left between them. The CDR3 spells CASTLTGELFF. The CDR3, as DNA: TGTGCCAGCACCTTAACCGGGGAGCTGTTTTTT.

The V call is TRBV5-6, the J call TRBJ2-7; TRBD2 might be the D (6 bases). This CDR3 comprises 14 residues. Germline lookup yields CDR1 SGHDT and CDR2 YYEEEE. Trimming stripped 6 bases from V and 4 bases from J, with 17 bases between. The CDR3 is CASTLGGAMYEQYV. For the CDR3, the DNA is TGTGCCAGCACCCTAGGCGGGGCGATGTACGAGCAGTACGTC.

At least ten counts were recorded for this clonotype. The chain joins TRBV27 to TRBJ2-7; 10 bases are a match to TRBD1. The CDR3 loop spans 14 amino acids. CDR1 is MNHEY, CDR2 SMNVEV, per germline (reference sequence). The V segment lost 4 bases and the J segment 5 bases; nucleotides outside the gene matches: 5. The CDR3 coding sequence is TGTGCCAGCAGTTCCGGGACAGGGGAGGACGAGCAGTACTTC. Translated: CASSSGTGEDEQYF.

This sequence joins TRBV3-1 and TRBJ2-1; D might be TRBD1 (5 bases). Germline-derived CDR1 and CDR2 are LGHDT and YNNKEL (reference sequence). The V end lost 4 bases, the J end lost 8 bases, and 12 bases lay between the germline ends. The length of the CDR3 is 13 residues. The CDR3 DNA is TGTGCCAGCAGCCCTAGGGGTCGCGATGAGCAGTTCTTC. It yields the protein CASSPRGRDEQFF.

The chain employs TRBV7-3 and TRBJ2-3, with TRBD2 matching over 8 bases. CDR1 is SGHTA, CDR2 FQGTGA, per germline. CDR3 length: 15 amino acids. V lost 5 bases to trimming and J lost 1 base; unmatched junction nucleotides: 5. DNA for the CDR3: TGTGCCAGCAGCCAAGGACTAGCCGGCACAGATACGCAGTATTTT. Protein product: CASSQGLAGTDTQYF.

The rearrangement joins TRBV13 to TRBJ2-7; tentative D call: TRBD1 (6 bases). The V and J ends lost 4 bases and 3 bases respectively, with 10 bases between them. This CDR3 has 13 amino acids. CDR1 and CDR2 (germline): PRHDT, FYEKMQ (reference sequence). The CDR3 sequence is CASSSDSDYEQYF. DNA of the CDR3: TGTGCCAGCAGCTCGGACAGCGACTACGAGCAGTACTTC.

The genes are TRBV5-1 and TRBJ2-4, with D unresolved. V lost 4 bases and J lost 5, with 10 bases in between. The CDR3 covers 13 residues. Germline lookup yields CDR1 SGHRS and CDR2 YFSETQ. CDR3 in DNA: TGCGCCAGCAGCCCGATGGGCGAAAACATTCAGTACTTC. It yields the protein CASSPMGENIQYF.

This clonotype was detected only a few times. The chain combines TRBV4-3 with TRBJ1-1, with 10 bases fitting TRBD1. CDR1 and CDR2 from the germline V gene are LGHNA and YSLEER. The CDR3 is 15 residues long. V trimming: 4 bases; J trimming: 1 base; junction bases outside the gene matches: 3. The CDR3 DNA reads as TGCGCCAGCAGCCGGGACAGGGGCTGGAACACTGAAGCTTTCTTT. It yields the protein CASSRDRGWNTEAFF.